Below, 20 T cell receptor beta chains from the same sample are listed, as sequenced in a study of pediatric ulcerative colitis. Some clones are missing from TCRdb's copy, which holds only in-frame ones; the method was immunoSEQ multiplex PCR. The table has 10,000 or so clones, 88% seen once. Sequences were obtained from blood. Every receptor here comes from a girl between 10 and 17 years old with moderate ulcerative colitis.

The J gene is TRBJ2-1, the V gene TRBV2; 7 nucleotides line up with TRBD2. The length of the CDR3 is 16 residues. In germline, CDR1 is SNHLY, CDR2 FYNNEI. V was pared by 4 bases and J by 3 bases, with 9 bases of the junction left unmatched. The CDR3 sequence is CASSARLAPYYNEQFF. CDR3 nucleotides: TGTGCCAGCAGTGCCCGACTAGCACCCTACTACAATGAGCAGTTCTTC. The full variable domain, its missing parts supplied by reference TRBV2 and TRBJ2-1, is EPEVTQTPSHQVTQMGQEVILRCVPISNHLYFYWYRQILGQKVEFLVSFYNNEISEKSEIFDDQFSVERPDGSNFTLKIRSTKLEDSAMYFCASSARLAPYYNEQFFGPGTRLTVL.

This chain links TRBV15 with TRBJ2-7, with D unresolved. Germline assignment: CDR1 LNHNV and CDR2 YYDKDF (reference sequence). The V and J ends lost 0 bases and 5 bases respectively, with 8 bases between them. The CDR3 loop spans 13 amino acids. The CDR3 sequence is CATSRDLGNEQYF. CDR3 coding DNA: TGTGCCACCAGCAGAGATCTAGGGAACGAGCAGTACTTC.

The chain's CDR3 is CASSLRSSGSRYEQYF. The CDR3 bases are TGTGCCAGCAGTTTACGAAGTAGCGGGAGTCGATACGAGCAGTACTTC. V gene TRBV6-5 combines with J gene TRBJ2-7; the match to TRBD2 covers 9 bases. The CDR3 sequence is 16 residues long. Per germline, CDR1 MNHEY and CDR2 SVGAGI. The V segment lost 4 bases and the J segment 4 bases; nucleotides outside the gene matches: 11.

The chain links TRBV19 to TRBJ2-2, with 8 bases fitting TRBD1. Germline V lookup: CDR1 LNHDA, CDR2 SQIVND (reference sequence). Trimming cost V 10 bases and J 6 bases; bases outside gene matches: 16. This CDR3 spans 16 amino acids. The CDR3 region has the DNA TGTGCCACAACTGGACAGGGCGCTCCAGTTCCCGGGGAGCTGTTTTTT. It yields the protein CATTGQGAPVPGELFF.

This sequence joins TRBV5-1 and TRBJ1-2; no clear D gene. Trimming pared 0 bases from V and 0 bases from J, leaving 9 bases between. Germline-derived CDR1 and CDR2 are SGHRS and YFSETQ. The CDR3 has 15 residues. The CDR3 reads CASSLAEYSNYGYTF. The DNA of the CDR3 is TGCGCCAGCAGCTTGGCCGAGTATTCTAACTATGGCTACACCTTC.

The rearrangement uses TRBV15 and TRBJ2-5, with D possibly being TRBD1 (6 bases). V shed 0 bases and J shed 1 base, with 9 bases lying between them. There are 15 residues in the CDR3. CDR1 is LNHNV and CDR2 is YYDKDF in the germline V gene (reference sequence). CDR3 sequence: CATSREDRIQETQYF. DNA for the CDR3: TGTGCCACCAGCAGAGAAGACAGGATCCAAGAGACCCAGTACTTC.

This clone has only a few counts. The J gene is TRBJ1-6, the V gene TRBV7-3; 7 positions agree with TRBD1. Germline V CDR1 and CDR2: SGHTA, FQGTGA. V lost 0 bases to trimming and J lost 7 bases; unmatched junction nucleotides: 3. The CDR3 sequence is 15 residues long. The CDR3 protein is CASSLTRDRNSPLHF. CDR3 nucleotides: TGTGCCAGCAGCTTAACCCGGGACAGAAATTCACCCCTCCACTTT. Full variable domain (missing parts from reference TRBV7-3 and TRBJ1-6): GAGVSQTPSNKVTEKGKYVELRCDPISGHTALYWYRQSLGQGPEFLIYFQGTGAADDSGLPNDRFFAVRPEGSVSTLKIQRTERGDSAVYLCASSLTRDRNSPLHFGNGTRLTVT.

V usage is TRBV10-3 and J usage is TRBJ1-5; no clear D. Trimming left V 8 bases short and J 5 bases short, with 4 bases between. The CDR3 spans 10 residues. From germline, CDR1 is ENHRY and CDR2 SYGVKD. CDR3 loop: CAIGYQPQHF. The CDR3 coding sequence is TGTGCCATCGGATATCAGCCCCAGCATTTT.

The gene calls are TRBV10-3 and TRBJ1-4, with D perhaps matching TRBD1 (6 bases). CDR1 and CDR2 (germline): ENHRY, SYGVKD. The V end was cut by 1 base, the J end by 7 bases, with 10 bases between. CDR3 length: 14 residues. For the CDR3, the DNA is TGTGCCATCAGTGAGTTGGGGGGCGGTGAAAAACTGTTTTTT. Protein: CAISELGGGEKLFF.

This chain joins TRBV7-9 and TRBJ2-2; D remains ambiguous. The germline gives CDR1 SEHNR, CDR2 FQNEAQ (reference sequence). The CDR3 loop spans 13 amino acids. With 1 base removed from V and 6 bases from J, the gap between germline ends came to 6 bases. Written as DNA, the CDR3 is TGTGCCAGCAGCTTAGATGAACCCGGGGAGCTGTTTTTT. Its protein is CASSLDEPGELFF.

The gene calls are TRBV7-2 and TRBJ2-7; D gene ambiguous. CDR1 SGHTA and CDR2 FQGNSA come from the germline V gene. The length of the CDR3 is 11 residues. V was pared by 3 bases and J by 3 bases, with 3 bases between. CDR3 region: CASSFSYEQYF. CDR3 nucleotide sequence: TGTGCCAGCAGCTTCAGCTACGAGCAGTACTTC.

V gene TRBV28 combines with J gene TRBJ2-5; tentative D call: TRBD2 (6 bases). V lost 3 bases to trimming and J lost 2 bases, with 16 bases between them. The CDR3 has 16 amino acids. CDR1 is MDHEN and CDR2 is SYDVKM in the germline V gene. Here the CDR3 DNA reads TGTGCCAGCAGTTTTTTGGGACTTCGAAAACAAGAGACCCAGTACTTC. Translation: CASSFLGLRKQETQYF.

J is TRBJ2-7 and V is TRBV11-2; a weak D match, TRBD1 (7 bases). V was pared by 2 bases and J by 5 bases, with 16 bases between. The CDR3 is 15 amino acids. Germline values: CDR1 SGHAT, CDR2 FQNNGV. The CDR3 DNA follows: TGTGCCAGCAGCTTATGGCGGGAAGGGGGCCACGAGCAGTACTTC. Protein sequence: CASSLWREGGHEQYF.

V is TRBV7-9 and J is TRBJ1-3, with D tentatively TRBD1 (5 bases). In germline, CDR1 is SEHNR, CDR2 FQNEAQ (reference sequence). The CDR3 is 18 amino acids. Trimming pared 5 bases from V and 0 bases from J, leaving 20 bases between. The CDR3 DNA follows: TGTGCCAGCAGCCTCCGTGGCGGAGGGGAGAGCTCTGGAAACACCATATATTTT. Its translation is CASSLRGGGESSGNTIYF.

The chain is built from TRBV6-6 and TRBJ2-5, with 8 nucleotides matching TRBD2. The V gene end was trimmed by 6 bases and the J gene end by 5 bases; junction bases not matched to a gene: 5. The CDR3 sequence is 13 residues long. CDR1 is MNHNY, CDR2 SVGAGI, per germline (reference sequence). The CDR3 region has the DNA TGTGCCAGCAGCCGGGGGGGCGGGGAGACCCAGTACTTC. The encoded protein is CASSRGGGETQYF.

This chain uses TRBV10-2 with TRBJ1-5; 7 bases align to TRBD1. The germline CDR1 and CDR2 sequences are WSHSY and SAAADI. V lost 0 bases and J lost 6; bases outside the gene matches: 11. The CDR3 is made up of 17 amino acids. Written as DNA, the CDR3 is TGCGCCAGCAGTGAGTCTAAAATACCAGGGGGGGCTCAGCCCCAGCATTTT. This translates into CASSESKIPGGAQPQHF.

The chain carries TRBV27 and TRBJ1-2; D is unclear. Germline V gene sequence: CDR1 MNHEY, CDR2 SMNVEV (reference sequence). Trimming left V 5 bases short and J 3 bases short, with 13 bases between. The CDR3 has 14 residues. The CDR3 nucleotides are TGTGCCAGCAGTCGAGGGATTTCGGACTATGGCTACACCTTC. The encoded protein is CASSRGISDYGYTF.

The rearrangement links TRBV19 to TRBJ2-5; possible D gene TRBD2, 5 bases. The CDR3 totals 14 residues. The V end lost 2 bases, the J end lost 5 bases, and 12 bases lay between the germline ends. CDR1 is LNHDA, CDR2 SQIVND, per germline (reference sequence). CDR3 sequence (DNA): TGTGCCAGTAGTATACGGGAATTGCAGGAGACCCAGTACTTC. Protein sequence: CASSIRELQETQYF.

The CDR3 DNA follows: TGCGCCAGCAGTGAGCCCGGACTAGGAGAGACCCAGTACTTC. Amino acid sequence: CASSEPGLGETQYF. The chain carries TRBV10-1 and TRBJ2-5; 7 bases fit TRBD2. V lost 2 bases to trimming and J lost 4 bases; unmatched junction nucleotides: 4. The germline gives CDR1 WNHNN, CDR2 SYGVQD (reference sequence). The CDR3 runs to 14 residues.

The J gene is TRBJ1-2, the V gene TRBV9; D may be TRBD1 (5 bases). The germline V gene encodes CDR1 SGDLS and CDR2 YYNGEE. The CDR3 is made up of 14 amino acids. Trimming removed 0 bases at V and 4 bases at J, with 10 bases between. The CDR3 DNA reads TGTGCCAGCAGCGTAGAGGGGTCGGGCTATGGCTACACCTTC. This codes for CASSVEGSGYGYTF.